Sequencing of this T cell receptor beta chain was carried out in a study of regulatory T cells in long-lasting Graves disease. Regarding the study as a whole: What was studied was peripheral blood only, and not thyroid tissue.

As to time point: persistent/refractory GD, antithyroid drugs over 5 years with positive TRAb. From PBMCs, RNA was extracted and then used to make the TCR library. In each case, Graves' disease was diagnosed per American Thyroid Association guidelines. Construction of TCR beta libraries relied on iRepertoire HTBI primers and on Arm-PCR targeting CDR3 regions. One entry per CDR3 protein, called by TCRdb with MiXCR from the multiplex PCR reads. The table has about half a million distinct CDR3 sequences, around a fifth seen once. With respect to this clonotype: Its antigen is not known.

This TCR derives from a female donor with Graves disease. This specimen was peripheral blood mononuclear cells (PBMCs), taken when the disease was refractory, from a patient treated with antithyroid drugs.

CDR3 sequence: CASSVPLAGGSTYEQYF. CDR3 DNA: TGTGCCAGCAGTGTTCCCTTAGCGGGAGGCTCAACCTACGAGCAGTACTTC. The chain employs TRBV2 and TRBJ2-7, with TRBD2 matching 10 bases. The CDR3 is made up of 17 amino acids. The V segment lost 4 bases and the J segment 2 bases; nucleotides outside the gene matches: 11. CDR1 is SNHLY, CDR2 FYNNEI, per germline.